This T cell receptor beta chain was recorded in a study of vaccination effects on CD4 cells after COVID-19. Study background: As their vaccination, participants received two doses of either BNT162b2 or mRNA-1273. Each well held about 2 million PBMC cultured with roughly 9.7 ug/ml peptides and 7.5 to 10 IU/ml IL-2.

Data came from immunoSEQ multiplex PCR; TCRdb stores just in-frame clones and leaves some out. The sample carries tens of thousands of clones, about two thirds recorded once. Germline V CDR1 and CDR2: KGHSH, LQKENI. The CDR3 loop spans 13 amino acids. The V gene lost 2 bases and the J gene lost 5 bases, with 10 bases spanning the gap. Concerning this clone itself: Antigen specificity is unknown.

Once cultured for approximately 10 days, the cells underwent separation to obtain CD4+ T cells. Sample: CD4+ T cells from PBMCs cultured without peptide, taken before COVID-19 vaccination. V usage is TRBV18 and J usage is TRBJ2-7; D is ambiguous. The TCR originated in a human donor who had a prior SARS-CoV-2 infection. In DNA form, the CDR3 reads TGTGCCAGCTCACCAATTAGTAACCACGAGCAGTACTTC. Translating it yields CASSPISNHEQYF. Looking up the rest from reference TRBV18 and TRBJ2-7 gives the full variable domain: NAGVMQNPRHLVRRRGQEARLRCSPMKGHSHVYWYRQLPEEGLKFMVYLQKENIIDESGMPKERFSAEFPKEGPSILRIQQVVRGDSAAYFCASSPISNHEQYFGPGTRLTVT.